The rows below give T cell receptor beta chains drawn from one sample of a study of blood T cells in healthy people across ages. MiXCR, applied by TCRdb to the 5' RACE reads, yields one record per CDR3 protein. The data show 800,000 to 950,000 distinct CDR3 sequences, with about 34% seen just once and 13% held by the top ten. Sequencing was performed on blood. These receptors all come from a man in his late teens or twenties in good health. Both conserved end residues are part of each CDR3. D genes are given only for firm matches. Not all rows give a size; the values are once, few, many and, for expanded clones, a class.

V gene,D gene,clone size,J gene,CDR3 DNA,CDR3 protein
TRBV29-1,.,.,TRBJ2-1,TGCAGCGTTTCTCAAGACTCCTACAATGAGCAGTTCTTC,CSVSQDSYNEQFF
TRBV5-1,.,many,TRBJ2-7,TGCGCCAGCAGCTTACAGGGGGACTATTCCTACGAGCAGTACTTC,CASSLQGDYSYEQYF
TRBV12-3/TRBV12-4,.,many,TRBJ1-6,TGTGCCAGCAGTTTGCGAATGGCGTCCTATAATTCACCCCTCCACTTT,CASSLRMASYNSPLHF
TRBV7-2,TRBD2,.,TRBJ2-3,TGTACCAGCAGCTTAGTCGGACTAGCAGGCACAGATACGCAGTATTTT,CTSSLVGLAGTDTQYF
TRBV15,.,.,TRBJ1-5,TGTGCCACCACTCGGCAGACGGCTGGTCAGCCCCAGCATTTT,CATTRQTAGQPQHF
TRBV7-9,.,few,TRBJ2-4,TGTGCCAGCAGCTTGATCCGCGGGGTCGAAAACATTCAGTACTTC,CASSLIRGVENIQYF
TRBV12-3/TRBV12-4,TRBD2,.,TRBJ2-3,TGTGCCAGCAGTTTAATGTCCGTGGGGCAGCGGGGGGGCACAGATACGCAGTATTTT,CASSLMSVGQRGGTDTQYF
TRBV12-3/TRBV12-4,.,.,TRBJ2-1,TGTGCCAGCAGTTTCTCAGGAAACTACAATGAGCAGTTCTTC,CASSFSGNYNEQFF
TRBV2,.,.,TRBJ1-1,TGTGCCAGCAGCGCGACAATGAACACTGAAGCTTTCTTT,CASSATMNTEAFF
TRBV20-1,.,few,TRBJ2-5,TGCAGTGCTAGAGATTCATGGAGGAATGAGCAGTACTTC,CSARDSWRNEQYF
TRBV14,.,many,TRBJ2-5,TGTGCCAGCAGCCAAGATGCTGGCCTGCGGGAGACCCAGTACTTC,CASSQDAGLRETQYF
TRBV5-6,.,.,TRBJ2-3,TGTGCCAGCAGCTTGGCCAAGGGGTACGCAGATACGCAGTATTTT,CASSLAKGYADTQYF
TRBV25-1,.,many,TRBJ2-7,TGTGCCAGCAGTGATCCGGACGAGCAGTACTTC,CASSDPDEQYF
TRBV12-3/TRBV12-4,TRBD1,.,TRBJ2-7,TGTGCCAGCAGTTCTTACCGGGACAGGGGGTACGAGCAGTACTTC,CASSSYRDRGYEQYF
TRBV4-2,TRBD2,.,TRBJ2-1,TGTGCCAGCAGCCAAGATCCCGGGGGGAACACCGGTGAGCAGTTCTTC,CASSQDPGGNTGEQFF
TRBV12-3/TRBV12-4,.,many,TRBJ2-3,TGTGCCAGCAGTTTCCCGGGGGTCACAGATACGCAGTATTTT,CASSFPGVTDTQYF
TRBV7-9,TRBD2,.,TRBJ2-1,TGTGCCAGCAGCCTCCTACCACGTCTAGCGGGGGGCCCACAAGAAACCCAGTTCTTC,CASSLLPRLAGGPQETQFF
TRBV9,.,few,TRBJ1-2,TGTGCCAGCAGCGTAGGGACGGGAGAGTATGGCTACACCTTC,CASSVGTGEYGYTF
TRBV10-3,.,.,TRBJ1-3,TGTGCCATCAGTGAAGGGACGCCCGAAGATGGAAACACCATATATTTT,CAISEGTPEDGNTIYF
TRBV28,.,.,TRBJ2-1,TGTGCCAGCAGAGCCTACTACCCGTCCGGCAATGAGCAGTTCTTC,CASRAYYPSGNEQFF
TRBV6-1,.,.,TRBJ1-1,TGTGCCAGCACTCGAGGGGGGCCGGGCACTGAAGCTTTCTTT,CASTRGGPGTEAFF
TRBV10-3,TRBD1,.,TRBJ1-1,TGTGCCATCAGTGAGTCGGGACAGGAGGGGACTGAAGCTTTCTTT,CAISESGQEGTEAFF
TRBV20-1,.,once,TRBJ1-6,TGCAGTGCTAGAGTTGGGGAGCCGAATTCACCCCCCCACTTT,CSARVGEPNSPPHF
TRBV3-1,TRBD2,few,TRBJ2-7,TGTGCCAGCAGCCTAGCGGGGGTACCTGAGCAGTACTTC,CASSLAGVPEQYF
TRBV25-1,.,.,TRBJ2-5,TGTGCCAGCGCTGAGGGGGGAACGTACCAAGAGACCCAGTACTTC,CASAEGGTYQETQYF
TRBV20-1,.,.,TRBJ1-1,TGCAGTGCTACAAGACAGGTTGGCACTGAAGCTTTCTTT,CSATRQVGTEAFF
TRBV15,.,.,TRBJ2-7,TGTGCCACCAGCGTTCAGACGGGGAGCTCCTACGAGCAGTACTTC,CATSVQTGSSYEQYF
TRBV20-1,.,few,TRBJ2-3,TGCAGTGCTAGGGACTTGACGGAGGCCCACACAGATACGCAGTATTTT,CSARDLTEAHTDTQYF
TRBV20-1,.,.,TRBJ2-7,TGCAGTGCTCGGGGGAACTATGAGCAGTACTTC,CSARGNYEQYF
TRBV20-1,TRBD1,few,TRBJ1-6,TGCAGTGCTAGAGCCGGGACAGGGGGAGAATCCTATAATTCACCCCTCCACTTT,CSARAGTGGESYNSPLHF
TRBV4-3,TRBD1,.,TRBJ1-5,TGCGCCAGCAGCCAAGGGACAGGGGAAAGAAATCAGCCCCAGCATTTT,CASSQGTGERNQPQHF
TRBV18,.,.,TRBJ1-2,TGTGCCAGCTCACGAACATCATCCCGTTATGGCTACACCTTC,CASSRTSSRYGYTF
TRBV6-5,TRBD2,.,TRBJ2-1,TGTGCCAGCAACCGCGGGGGGGGATCACGAAATGAGCAGTTCTTC,CASNRGGGSRNEQFF
TRBV12-3/TRBV12-4,TRBD1,many,TRBJ1-2,TGTGCCAGCATCCATCCGGGACAGGGATGGTATGGCTACACCTTC,CASIHPGQGWYGYTF
TRBV12-3/TRBV12-4,.,few,TRBJ1-2,TGTGCCACCTCAACGGGACAACTAAACTATGGCTACACCTTC,CATSTGQLNYGYTF
TRBV6-6,.,.,TRBJ1-5,TGTGCCAGCACCGAGGGGAATCAGCCCCAGCATTTT,CASTEGNQPQHF
TRBV20-1,TRBD1,.,TRBJ1-1,TGCAGTGCTCCTAGACAGGGGTTGACTGAAGCTTTCTTT,CSAPRQGLTEAFF
TRBV3-1,.,many,TRBJ2-1,TGTGCCAGCAGCGCCCCAGGTATCGAGGAGCAGTTCTTC,CASSAPGIEEQFF
TRBV12-3/TRBV12-4,.,few,TRBJ2-6,TGTGCCAGCAGTTGTCTTGGCTCTGGGGCCAACGTCCTGACTTTC,CASSCLGSGANVLTF